The clone carrying this TCR beta chain occurred a few times. The sample belongs to a study of Ad26.COV2.S vaccination and SARS-CoV-2 variants. Treatment noted: 15 to 20 received Ad26.COV2.S at low or high dose, single or two shots; 5 received placebo; per-sample allocation not given. Sampling was performed 63 days after the first vaccine or placebo injection. The assay was immunoSEQ multiplex PCR, and TCRdb's table has in-frame clones only and misses some. The sample has more than 300,000 clones, about 88% seen once; the top ten hold around a tenth. CDR3 length: 14 residues. Losses at the gene ends were 4 bases for V and 7 bases for J; bases not matched to a gene: 10. The germline CDR1 and CDR2 sequences are LGHNA and YSLEER.

The origin of this receptor is a person between 18 and 60 years old who received the Ad26.COV2.S COVID-19 vaccine or a placebo. The chain joins TRBV4-3 to TRBJ2-7; 7 bases fit TRBD2. The sequences come from peripheral blood, collected in a trial of Ad26.COV2.S vaccine versus placebo. The CDR3 nucleotides are TGCGCCAGCAGCCGAACGGGAGGCGTTTCGGAGCAGTACTTC. As protein: CASSRTGGVSEQYF.